A selection of T cell receptor beta chains follows, all from one sample in a study of Graves' ophthalmopathy and Graves' hyperthyroidism. TCRdb redid the calling of the multiplex PCR reads with MiXCR, one entry per CDR3 protein. Among about 620,000 distinct CDR3 sequences, about 24% were seen once, and the ten largest hold about 6.6%. Specimen: peripheral blood. The source of these receptors is a woman in her late teens or twenties with stable Graves' hyperthyroidism. Some clones in this sample may be carry-over from other donors' samples. The CDR3 runs from the conserved cysteine through the conserved F or W. A D gene is named only where the DNA matches it firmly. Clone size is given for some rows only: seen once, a few or many times, or a class if the clone is expanded.

D | J | V | size | CDR3 | DNA
. | TRBJ2-7 | TRBV20-1 | many | CSARPRAGYEQYF | TGCAGTGCTAGACCCAGGGCGGGCTACGAGCAGTACTTC
. | TRBJ2-4 | TRBV6-2/TRBV6-3 | many | CASSYPGDGNIQYF | TGTGCCAGCAGTTACCCGGGAGACGGAAACATTCAGTACTTC
TRBD1 | TRBJ2-7 | TRBV2 | . | CASLRQGREQYF | TGTGCCAGTCTTCGACAGGGTCGGGAGCAGTACTTC
. | TRBJ1-2 | TRBV20-1 | many | CSARKSGVYGYTF | TGCAGTGCTAGAAAATCAGGCGTCTATGGCTACACCTTC
. | TRBJ1-5 | TRBV30 | few | CAWSVRPQHF | TGTGCCTGGAGTGTGCGGCCCCAGCATTTT
. | TRBJ2-7 | TRBV12-5 | many | CASGLGLEQYF | TGTGCTAGTGGTTTGGGGTTGGAGCAGTACTTC
TRBD1 | TRBJ2-2 | TRBV6-1 | many | CASSRQGPGELFF | TGTGCCAGCAGCAGACAGGGGCCCGGGGAGCTGTTTTTT
. | TRBJ1-2 | TRBV11-1 | many | CASSPDRSIGYTF | TGTGCCAGCAGCCCGGACAGATCTATTGGCTACACCTTC
. | TRBJ2-2 | TRBV7-3 | . | CASSLLGQNTGELFF | TGTGCCAGCAGCCTCCTGGGACAGAACACCGGGGAGCTGTTTTTT
TRBD2 | TRBJ2-7 | TRBV28 | . | CASSFRGPISGRVEQYF | TGTGCCAGCAGTTTTAGGGGTCCGATTAGCGGGAGGGTCGAGCAGTACTTC
TRBD2 | TRBJ2-3 | TRBV2 | few | CASSDDPGVRGVFTDTQYF | TGTGCCAGCAGTGATGATCCCGGGGTGCGGGGGGTATTCACAGATACGCAGTATTTT
. | TRBJ2-7 | TRBV6-2/TRBV6-3 | many | CASSYSLDPYKSSYEQYF | TGTGCCAGCAGTTACTCGCTGGACCCTTACAAGAGCTCCTACGAGCAGTACTTC
. | TRBJ1-1 | TRBV20-1 | . | CSARGQGRSNTEAFF | TGCAGTGCTAGGGGGCAGGGGCGGTCGAACACTGAAGCTTTCTTT
. | TRBJ2-5 | TRBV2 | many | CASSVLSQETQYF | TGTGCCAGCAGTGTTCTATCCCAAGAGACCCAGTACTTC
. | TRBJ1-3 | TRBV4-2 | many | CASSHNLGQSGVGNTIYF | TGTGCCAGCAGCCACAACCTCGGACAGTCGGGGGTTGGAAACACCATATATTTT
. | TRBJ2-7 | TRBV28 | . | CASEAGERYEQYF | TGTGCCAGCGAGGCAGGGGAACGCTACGAGCAGTACTTC